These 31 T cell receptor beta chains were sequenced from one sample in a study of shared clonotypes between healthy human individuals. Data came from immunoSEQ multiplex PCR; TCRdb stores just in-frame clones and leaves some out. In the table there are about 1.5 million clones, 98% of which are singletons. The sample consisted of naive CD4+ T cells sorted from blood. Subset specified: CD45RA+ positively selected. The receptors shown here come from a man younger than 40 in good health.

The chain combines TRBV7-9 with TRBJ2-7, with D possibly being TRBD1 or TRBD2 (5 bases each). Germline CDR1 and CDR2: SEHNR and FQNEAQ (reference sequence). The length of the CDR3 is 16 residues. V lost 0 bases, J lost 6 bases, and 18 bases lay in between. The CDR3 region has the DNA TGTGCCAGCAGCTTAGCCGGGGCTCATTCGTCTGGCGAGCAGTACTTC. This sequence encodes CASSLAGAHSSGEQYF.

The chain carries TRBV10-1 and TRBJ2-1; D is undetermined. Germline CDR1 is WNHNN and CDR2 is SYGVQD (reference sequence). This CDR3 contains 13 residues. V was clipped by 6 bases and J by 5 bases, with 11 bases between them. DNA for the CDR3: TGCGCCAGCAGCGTCAGACGAAACAATGAGCAGTTCTTC. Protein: CASSVRRNNEQFF.

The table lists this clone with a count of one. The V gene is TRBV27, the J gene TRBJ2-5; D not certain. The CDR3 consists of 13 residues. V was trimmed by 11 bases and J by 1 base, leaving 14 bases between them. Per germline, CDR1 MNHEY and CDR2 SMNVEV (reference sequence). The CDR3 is CAAFDRSQETQYF. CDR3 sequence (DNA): TGTGCCGCCTTTGATAGGAGCCAAGAGACCCAGTACTTC.

In nucleotides, the CDR3 is TGTGCCAGCAGCCCGAGGGGGGAGCCCTACGAGCAGTACTTC. It yields the protein CASSPRGEPYEQYF. The chain joins TRBV9 to TRBJ2-7; D tentatively reads TRBD1 or TRBD2 (6 bases each). CDR3 length: 14 amino acids. Trimming removed 4 bases from V and 2 bases from J, with 13 bases in between. Germline CDR1 and CDR2: SGDLS and YYNGEE.

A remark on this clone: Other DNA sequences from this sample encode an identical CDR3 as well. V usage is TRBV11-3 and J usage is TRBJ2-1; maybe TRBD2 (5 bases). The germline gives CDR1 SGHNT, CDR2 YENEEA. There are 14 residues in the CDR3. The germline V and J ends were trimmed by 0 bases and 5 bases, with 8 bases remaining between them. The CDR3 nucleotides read TGTGCCAGCAGCTTAGACCGGGGAAACAATGAGCAGTTCTTC. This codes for CASSLDRGNNEQFF.

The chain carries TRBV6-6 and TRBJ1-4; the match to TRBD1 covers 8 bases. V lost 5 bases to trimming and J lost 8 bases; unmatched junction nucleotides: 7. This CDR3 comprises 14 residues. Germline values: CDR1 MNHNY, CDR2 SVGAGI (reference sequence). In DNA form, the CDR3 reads TGTGCCAGCAGTACCCAGACAGGGGAAGAAAAACTGTTTTTT. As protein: CASSTQTGEEKLFF.

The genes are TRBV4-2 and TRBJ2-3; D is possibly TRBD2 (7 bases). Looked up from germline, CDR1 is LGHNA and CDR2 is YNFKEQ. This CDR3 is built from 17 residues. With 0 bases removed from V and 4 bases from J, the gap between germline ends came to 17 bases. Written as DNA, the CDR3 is TGTGCCAGCAGCCAAGATGGGGGGGCGGGAGCGGCAGATACGCAGTATTTT. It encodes CASSQDGGAGAADTQYF.

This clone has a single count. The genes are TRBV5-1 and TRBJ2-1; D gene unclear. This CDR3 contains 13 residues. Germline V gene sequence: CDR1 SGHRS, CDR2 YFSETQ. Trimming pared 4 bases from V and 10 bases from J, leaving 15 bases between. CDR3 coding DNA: TGCGCCAGCAGCCCCTTCCCACTCGGAGAGCAGTTCTTC. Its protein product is CASSPFPLGEQFF. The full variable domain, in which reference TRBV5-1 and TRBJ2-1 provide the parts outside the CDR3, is KAGVTQTPRYLIKTRGQQVTLSCSPISGHRSVSWYQQTPGQGLQFLFEYFSETQRNKGNFPGRFSGRQFSNSRSEMNVSTLELGDSALYLCASSPFPLGEQFFGPGTRLTVL.

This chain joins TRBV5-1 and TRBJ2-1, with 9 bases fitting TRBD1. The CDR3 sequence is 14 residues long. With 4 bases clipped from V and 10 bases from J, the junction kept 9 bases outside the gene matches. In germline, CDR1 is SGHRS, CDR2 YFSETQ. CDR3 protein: CASSPGTGSTEQFF. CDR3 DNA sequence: TGCGCCAGCAGCCCCGGGACAGGGTCCACCGAGCAGTTCTTC.

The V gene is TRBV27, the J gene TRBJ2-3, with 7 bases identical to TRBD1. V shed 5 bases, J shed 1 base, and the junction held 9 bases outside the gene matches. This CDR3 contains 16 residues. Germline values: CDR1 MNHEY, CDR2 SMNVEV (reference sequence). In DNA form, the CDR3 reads TGTGCCAGCAGTCAACGGGACAGAATGGGCACAGATACGCAGTATTTT. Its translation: CASSQRDRMGTDTQYF.

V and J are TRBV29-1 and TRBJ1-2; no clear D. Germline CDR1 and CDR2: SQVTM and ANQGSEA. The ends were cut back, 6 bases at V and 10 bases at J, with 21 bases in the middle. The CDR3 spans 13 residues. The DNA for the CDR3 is TGCAGCGTCTCTACTACAGCCAGCGATGTCTACACCTTC. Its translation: CSVSTTASDVYTF.

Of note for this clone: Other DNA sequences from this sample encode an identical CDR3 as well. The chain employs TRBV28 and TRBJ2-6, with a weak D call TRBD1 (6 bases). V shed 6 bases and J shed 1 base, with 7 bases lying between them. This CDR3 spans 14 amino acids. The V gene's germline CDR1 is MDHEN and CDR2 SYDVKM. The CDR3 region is CASSRGSGANVLTF. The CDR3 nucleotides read TGTGCCAGCAGCAGGGGATCTGGGGCCAACGTCCTGACTTTC.

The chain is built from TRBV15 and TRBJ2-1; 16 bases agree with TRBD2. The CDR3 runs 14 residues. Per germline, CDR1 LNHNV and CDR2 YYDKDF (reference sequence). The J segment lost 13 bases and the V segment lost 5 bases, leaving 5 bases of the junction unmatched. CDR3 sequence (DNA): TGTGCCACCAGCGTGGGACTAGCGGGAGGGCACCAGTTCTTC. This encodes CATSVGLAGGHQFF.

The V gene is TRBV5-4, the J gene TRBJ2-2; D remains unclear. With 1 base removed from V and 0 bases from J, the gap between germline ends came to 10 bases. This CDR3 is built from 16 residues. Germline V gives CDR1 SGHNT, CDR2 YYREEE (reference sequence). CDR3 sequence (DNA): TGTGCCAGCAGCTTGAAACGACCGACGAACACCGGGGAGCTGTTTTTT. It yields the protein CASSLKRPTNTGELFF.

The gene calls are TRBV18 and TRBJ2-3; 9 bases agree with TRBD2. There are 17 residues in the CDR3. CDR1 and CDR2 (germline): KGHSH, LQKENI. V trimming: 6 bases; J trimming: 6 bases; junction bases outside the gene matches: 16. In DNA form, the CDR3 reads TGTGCCAGCTCTCCAACTTCTTTAGCGGGAGTTTCGGATACGCAGTATTTT. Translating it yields CASSPTSLAGVSDTQYF.

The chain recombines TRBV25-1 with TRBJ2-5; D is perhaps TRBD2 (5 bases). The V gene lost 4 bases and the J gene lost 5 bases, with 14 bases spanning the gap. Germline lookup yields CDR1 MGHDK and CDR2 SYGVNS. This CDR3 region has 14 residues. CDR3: CASSAPGSWETQYF. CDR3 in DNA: TGTGCCAGCAGTGCGCCGGGATCATGGGAGACCCAGTACTTC.

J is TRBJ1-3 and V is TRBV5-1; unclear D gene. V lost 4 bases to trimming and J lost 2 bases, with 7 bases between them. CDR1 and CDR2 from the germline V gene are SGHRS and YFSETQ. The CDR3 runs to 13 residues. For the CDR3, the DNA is TGCGCCAGCAGCGCCTACACTGGAAACACCATATATTTT. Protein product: CASSAYTGNTIYF.

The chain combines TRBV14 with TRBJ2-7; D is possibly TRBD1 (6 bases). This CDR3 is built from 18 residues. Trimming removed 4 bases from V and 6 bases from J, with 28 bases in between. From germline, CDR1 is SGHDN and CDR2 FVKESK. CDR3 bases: TGTGCCAGCAGCCCTTACCCTCCGGGAAGGGGGACCTCGGGCGAGCAGTACTTC. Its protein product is CASSPYPPGRGTSGEQYF.

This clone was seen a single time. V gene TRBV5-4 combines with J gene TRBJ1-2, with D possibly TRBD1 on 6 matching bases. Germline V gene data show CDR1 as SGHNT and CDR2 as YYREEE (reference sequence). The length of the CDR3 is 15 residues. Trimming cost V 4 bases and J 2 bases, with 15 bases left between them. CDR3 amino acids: CASSNPPGANYGYTF. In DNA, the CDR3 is TGTGCCAGCAGCAATCCGCCAGGGGCCAACTATGGCTACACCTTC.

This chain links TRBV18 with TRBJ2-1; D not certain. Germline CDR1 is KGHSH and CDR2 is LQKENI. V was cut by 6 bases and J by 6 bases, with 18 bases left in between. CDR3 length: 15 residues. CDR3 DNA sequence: TGTGCCAGCTCCCTTGATGGGTGGACGTCCAATGAGCAGTTCTTC. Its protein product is CASSLDGWTSNEQFF.

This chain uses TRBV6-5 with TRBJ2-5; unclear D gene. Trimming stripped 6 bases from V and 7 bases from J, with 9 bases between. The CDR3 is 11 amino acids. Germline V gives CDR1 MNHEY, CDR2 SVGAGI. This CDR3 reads CASRRVGTQYF. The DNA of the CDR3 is TGTGCCAGCAGGAGAGTCGGGACCCAGTACTTC.

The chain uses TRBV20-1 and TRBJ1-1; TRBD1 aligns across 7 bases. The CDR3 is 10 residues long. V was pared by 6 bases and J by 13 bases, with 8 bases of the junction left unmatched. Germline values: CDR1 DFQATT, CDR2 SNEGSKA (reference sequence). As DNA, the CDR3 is TGCAGTGCGGGGACAGCCAGGCATTTCTTT. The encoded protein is CSAGTARHFF.

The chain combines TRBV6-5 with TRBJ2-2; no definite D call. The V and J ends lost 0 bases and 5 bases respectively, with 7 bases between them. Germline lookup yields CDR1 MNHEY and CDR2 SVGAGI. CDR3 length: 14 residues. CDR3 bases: TGTGCCAGCAGTTACTCGAGTATAACCGGGGAGCTGTTTTTT. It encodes CASSYSSITGELFF.

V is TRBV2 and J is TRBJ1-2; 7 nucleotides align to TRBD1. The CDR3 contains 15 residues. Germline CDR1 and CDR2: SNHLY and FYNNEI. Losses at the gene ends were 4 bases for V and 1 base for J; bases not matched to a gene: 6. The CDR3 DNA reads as TGTGCCAGCAGTGGGGACAGAAAAATTAACTATGGCTACACCTTC. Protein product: CASSGDRKINYGYTF.

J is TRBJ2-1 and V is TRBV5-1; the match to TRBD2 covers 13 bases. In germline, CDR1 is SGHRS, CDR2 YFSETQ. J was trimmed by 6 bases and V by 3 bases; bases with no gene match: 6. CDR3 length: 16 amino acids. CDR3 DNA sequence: TGCGCCAGCAGCTCCCCGGGACTAGCGGGACCCAATGAGCAGTTCTTC. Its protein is CASSSPGLAGPNEQFF.

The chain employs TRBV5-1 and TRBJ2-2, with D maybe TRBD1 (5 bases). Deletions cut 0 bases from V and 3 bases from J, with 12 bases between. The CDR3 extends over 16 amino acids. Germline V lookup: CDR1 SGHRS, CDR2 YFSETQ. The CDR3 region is CASSLVLVGDTGELFF. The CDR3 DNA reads TGCGCCAGCAGCTTGGTATTGGTAGGGGACACCGGGGAGCTGTTTTTT.

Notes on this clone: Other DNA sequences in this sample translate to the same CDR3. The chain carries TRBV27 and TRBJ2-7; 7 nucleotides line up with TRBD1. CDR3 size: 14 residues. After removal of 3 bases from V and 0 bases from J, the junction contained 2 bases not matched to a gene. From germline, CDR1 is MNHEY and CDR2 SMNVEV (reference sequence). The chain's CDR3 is CASSLGTVSYEQYF. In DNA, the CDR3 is TGTGCCAGCAGTTTGGGGACAGTCTCCTACGAGCAGTACTTC.

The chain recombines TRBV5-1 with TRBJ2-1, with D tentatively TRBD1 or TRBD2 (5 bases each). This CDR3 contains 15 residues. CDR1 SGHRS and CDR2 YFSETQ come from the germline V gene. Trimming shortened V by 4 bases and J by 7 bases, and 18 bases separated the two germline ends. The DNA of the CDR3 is TGCGCCAGCAGCCAGCAGGGATTTCGGGGAAATGAGCAGTTCTTC. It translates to CASSQQGFRGNEQFF.

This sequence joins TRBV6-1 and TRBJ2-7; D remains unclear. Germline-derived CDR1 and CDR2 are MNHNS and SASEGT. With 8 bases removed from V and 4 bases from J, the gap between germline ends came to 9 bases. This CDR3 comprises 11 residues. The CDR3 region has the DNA TGTGCCAGCCCGAACAGTTACGAGCAGTACTTC. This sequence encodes CASPNSYEQYF.

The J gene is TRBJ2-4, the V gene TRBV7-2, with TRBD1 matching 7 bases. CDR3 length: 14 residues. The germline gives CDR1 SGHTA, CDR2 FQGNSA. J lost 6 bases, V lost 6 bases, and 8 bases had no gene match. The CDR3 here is CASSRFRDRNIQYF. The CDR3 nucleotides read TGTGCCAGCAGTCGGTTTCGGGACAGAAACATTCAGTACTTC. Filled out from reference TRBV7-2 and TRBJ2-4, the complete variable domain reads GAGVSQSPSNKVTEKGKDVELRCDPISGHTALYWYRQSLGQGLEFLIYFQGNSAPDKSGLPSDRFSAERTGGSVSTLTIQRTQQEDSAVYLCASSRFRDRNIQYFGAGTRLSVL.

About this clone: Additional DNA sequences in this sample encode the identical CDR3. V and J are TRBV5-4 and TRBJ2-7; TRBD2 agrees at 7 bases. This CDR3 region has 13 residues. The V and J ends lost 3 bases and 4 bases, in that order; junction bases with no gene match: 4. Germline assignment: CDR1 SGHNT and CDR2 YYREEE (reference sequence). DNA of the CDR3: TGTGCCAGCAGCTCCGGGGGGAGTTACGAGCAGTACTTC. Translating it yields CASSSGGSYEQYF.